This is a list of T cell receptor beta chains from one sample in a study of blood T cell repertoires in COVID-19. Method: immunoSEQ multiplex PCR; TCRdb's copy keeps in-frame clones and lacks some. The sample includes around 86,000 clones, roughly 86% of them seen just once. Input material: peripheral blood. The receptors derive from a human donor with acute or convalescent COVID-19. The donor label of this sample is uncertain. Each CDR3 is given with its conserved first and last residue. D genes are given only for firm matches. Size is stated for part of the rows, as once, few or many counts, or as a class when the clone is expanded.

cdr3_nt: TGTGCCACCTACCCTAGCGGGGCCGACAATGAGCAGTTCTTC
cdr3_aa: CATYPSGADNEQFF
d_call: TRBD2
j_call: TRBJ2-1
v_call: TRBV10-3
clone_size: .

cdr3_nt: TGTGCCAGCAGGGGGACAAACTACAATGAGCAGTTCTTC
cdr3_aa: CASRGTNYNEQFF
d_call: .
j_call: TRBJ2-1
v_call: TRBV7-9
clone_size: .

cdr3_nt: TGCGCCAGCAGTCTCCAGGGATCGGGCACCGGGGAGCTGTTTTTT
cdr3_aa: CASSLQGSGTGELFF
d_call: .
j_call: TRBJ2-2
v_call: TRBV5-1
clone_size: .

cdr3_nt: TGTGCCAGCAGCAAGTCGGACAGGCTGAACACTGAAGCTTTCTTT
cdr3_aa: CASSKSDRLNTEAFF
d_call: TRBD1
j_call: TRBJ1-1
v_call: TRBV11-1
clone_size: few

cdr3_nt: TGCGCCAGCAGCCAAGATTCCGTCAGCGCTAACTATGGCTACACCTTC
cdr3_aa: CASSQDSVSANYGYTF
d_call: .
j_call: TRBJ1-2
v_call: TRBV4-1
clone_size: .

cdr3_nt: TGTGCCAGCAGCTCTCCCATACAGGGTTGGGGGCCCTTATATGGCAATCAGCCCCAGCATTTT
cdr3_aa: CASSSPIQGWGPLYGNQPQHF
d_call: .
j_call: TRBJ1-5
v_call: TRBV6-6
clone_size: .

cdr3_nt: TGTGCCAGCAGATATTGGGCCCCTGCGGGGGCGCGACGCAATCAGCCCCAGCATTTT
cdr3_aa: CASRYWAPAGARRNQPQHF
d_call: .
j_call: TRBJ1-5
v_call: TRBV28
clone_size: .

cdr3_nt: TGTGCCAGCAGGCGGGACAGTGGAGTTAATGGCTACACCTTC
cdr3_aa: CASRRDSGVNGYTF
d_call: TRBD1
j_call: TRBJ1-2
v_call: TRBV6-5
clone_size: .

cdr3_nt: TGTGCCAGCAGCGACCTGGACAGGGGAACCGGGGAGCTGTTTTTT
cdr3_aa: CASSDLDRGTGELFF
d_call: TRBD1
j_call: TRBJ2-2
v_call: TRBV2
clone_size: .

cdr3_nt: TGTGCCAGCAGTGAAGGGGGCAGGGCTTACACTGAAGCTTTCTTT
cdr3_aa: CASSEGGRAYTEAFF
d_call: .
j_call: TRBJ1-1
v_call: TRBV6-1
clone_size: .

cdr3_nt: TGTGCCAGCAGTGTACAGGGATACACCGGGGAGCTGTTTTTT
cdr3_aa: CASSVQGYTGELFF
d_call: .
j_call: TRBJ2-2
v_call: TRBV25-1
clone_size: .

cdr3_nt: TGTGCCAGCAGTTCTCAGGGTCCCAATCAGCCCCAGCATTTT
cdr3_aa: CASSSQGPNQPQHF
d_call: .
j_call: TRBJ1-5
v_call: TRBV27
clone_size: .

cdr3_nt: TGTGCCAGCAGCTTAGCGACAGGGAGCTCCTATAATTCACCCCTCCACTTT
cdr3_aa: CASSLATGSSYNSPLHF
d_call: TRBD1
j_call: TRBJ1-6
v_call: TRBV7-9
clone_size: once

cdr3_nt: TGTGCCAGCAGCTTAGCGCCCAAAGCGCGTTGGAGGGAAGGTGAAAATTCACCCCTCCACTTT
cdr3_aa: CASSLAPKARWREGENSPLHF
d_call: .
j_call: TRBJ1-6
v_call: TRBV7-2
clone_size: once

cdr3_nt: TGCGCCAGCATAGCTTTCACCGGGGAGCTGTTTTTT
cdr3_aa: CASIAFTGELFF
d_call: .
j_call: TRBJ2-2
v_call: TRBV5-1
clone_size: .

cdr3_nt: TGTGCCAGCAGACCCGGGACAGGAAAACGAACACACAATGAGCAGTTCTTC
cdr3_aa: CASRPGTGKRTHNEQFF
d_call: TRBD1
j_call: TRBJ2-1
v_call: TRBV28
clone_size: .

cdr3_nt: TGTGCCAGCAGCCAGCTAGGCCTTAGCACAGATACGCAGTATTTT
cdr3_aa: CASSQLGLSTDTQYF
d_call: .
j_call: TRBJ2-3
v_call: TRBV3-1/TRBV3-2
clone_size: .

cdr3_nt: TGTGCCAGCAGCTCTTTAGACAGGGATCGGGGCTACACCTTC
cdr3_aa: CASSSLDRDRGYTF
d_call: TRBD1
j_call: TRBJ1-2
v_call: TRBV5-4
clone_size: .

cdr3_nt: TGCGCCAGCAGCCAAGAAGGCTTCCCCCCCGAGGGTGAGCAGTTCTTC
cdr3_aa: CASSQEGFPPEGEQFF
d_call: .
j_call: TRBJ2-1
v_call: TRBV4-1
clone_size: .